This T cell receptor (beta chain) was sequenced in a study of blood T cell repertoires in COVID-19. The wider study: COVID-19 samples from acute and convalescent phases originated in the United States, Italy and Spain. Sources were T cells, B-cell-depleted T cells, or PBMCs; the material itself was cDNA or gDNA.

Cohorts were assigned according to the clinical history that participants reported. Per the study methods: Quantification of nucleated cells was approximated via reference gene primer amplification. Using immunoSEQ multiplex PCR, the repertoire was profiled, and TCRdb retains in-frame clones only, with some absent. V, J and clone size were drawn from that table, and D and trimming were deduced from the DNA. The sample contains roughly 150,000 clones, 78% of which appear only once. This receptor was identified in a woman in her forties or fifties who had recovered from COVID-19. Sequencing was performed on PBMCs or T cells enriched from blood (not recorded which).

The CDR3 loop is CASSTGGGEPQHF. DNA for the CDR3: TGTGCCAGCAGCACAGGAGGCGGGGAGCCCCAGCATTTT. The V call is TRBV3-1 (or the pseudogene TRBV3-2), the J call TRBJ1-5, with D perhaps TRBD1 (5 bases). CDR1 is LGHDT, CDR2 YNNKEL, per germline (reference sequence). V lost 5 bases and J 8 bases, leaving 13 bases between the germline ends. The CDR3 covers 13 residues.